This TCR beta chain was recorded in a study of shared clonotypes between healthy human individuals. Points on this clone: Its antigen is currently unknown.

Only in-frame clones appear in the TCRdb table, and some are missing; sequencing was by immunoSEQ multiplex PCR. The data show about 1.4 million clones, 96% seen once. The study, taken as a whole, reports: A few donors showed sharing of around 5% of naive CD4 clonotypes.

V gave up 2 bases and J gave up 8 bases, with 12 bases separating them. The CDR3 runs 13 residues. CDR1 and CDR2 from the germline V gene are MDHEN and SYDVKM. Division of CD4+ cells produced a CD45RA+ naive subset and a CD45RA-negative memory subset. The TCR sequence derives from a man aged 25 to 40 in good health. The sample comprised naive CD4+ T cells sorted from blood. Indicated subset: CD45RA+ positively selected. This chain links TRBV28 with TRBJ1-2; maybe TRBD1 (5 bases). Here the CDR3 reads CASSLGTLAGYTF. CDR3 coding DNA: TGTGCCAGCAGTTTAGGGACTCTCGCGGGCTACACCTTC.